Below, 32 T cell receptor beta chains from the same sample are listed, as sequenced in a study of blood T cell repertoires in COVID-19. Sequenced by immunoSEQ multiplex PCR; TCRdb stores in-frame clones only, minus some. The sample yields about 400,000 clones, about 90% seen once. Sequencing was performed on peripheral blood. Receptors were obtained from a middle-aged man with acute or convalescent COVID-19.

This chain links TRBV10-3 with TRBJ1-1, with TRBD1 matching 7 bases. Germline V CDR1 and CDR2: ENHRY, SYGVKD. This CDR3 region has 12 residues. V gave up 7 bases and J gave up 5 bases; unmatched junction bases: 4. CDR3 coding DNA: TGTGCCATCACCCCGACAGGGACTGAAGCTTTCTTT. This sequence encodes CAITPTGTEAFF.

The V call is TRBV4-1, the J call TRBJ2-5, with 7 bases identical to TRBD1. CDR1 is MGHRA and CDR2 is YSYEKL in the germline V gene. The CDR3 totals 17 residues. Trimming removed 0 bases from V and 3 bases from J; junction bases left unmatched: 10. The chain's CDR3 is CASSQEKSLTGKETQYF. The DNA for the CDR3 is TGCGCCAGCAGCCAAGAAAAATCCTTGACAGGGAAAGAGACCCAGTACTTC.

The rearrangement uses TRBV14 and TRBJ2-2; 8 positions match TRBD1. V shed 0 bases and J 1 base; nucleotides not matched to a gene: 7. Germline-derived CDR1 and CDR2 are SGHDN and FVKESK. This CDR3 has 18 amino acids. The CDR3 sequence is CASSQEKAGQGNTGELFF. CDR3 sequence (DNA): TGTGCCAGCAGCCAAGAAAAAGCCGGACAGGGGAACACCGGGGAGCTGTTTTTT.

The chain joins TRBV2 to TRBJ2-2; tentatively, D is TRBD2 (6 bases). Trimming took off 4 bases at V and 5 bases at J, with 17 bases between the two ends. The CDR3 totals 16 residues. Germline lookup yields CDR1 SNHLY and CDR2 FYNNEI. The CDR3, as DNA: TGTGCCAGCAGTGTGTCCCGGGCTCGGGGGACCGGGGAGCTGTTTTTT. Its protein is CASSVSRARGTGELFF.

This chain connects TRBV5-1 to TRBJ2-3, with 7 bases lining up with TRBD2. The CDR3 covers 17 residues. Trimming at V came to 0 bases and at J to 0 bases, leaving 7 bases not matched to a gene. CDR1 and CDR2 (germline): SGHRS, YFSETQ. The CDR3 reads CASSLAPRESSTDTQYF. The CDR3 DNA reads TGCGCCAGCAGCTTGGCCCCGCGGGAGTCGAGCACAGATACGCAGTATTTT.

The chain joins TRBV15 to TRBJ1-3; no clear D gene. In germline, CDR1 is LNHNV, CDR2 YYDKDF (reference sequence). This CDR3 spans 15 amino acids. V lost 0 bases to trimming and J lost 4 bases, with 10 bases between them. In nucleotides, the CDR3 is TGTGCCACCAGCAGAGATAGCGGCGAAGGAAACACCATATATTTT. Its translation is CATSRDSGEGNTIYF.

This CDR3 reads CASSIQGNQPQHF. For the CDR3, the DNA is TGTGCCAGCAGCATACAGGGAAATCAGCCCCAGCATTTT. The chain uses TRBV5-5 and TRBJ1-5, with a possible D match to TRBD1 (6 bases). This CDR3 is built from 13 residues. V lost 4 bases, J lost 4 bases, and 9 bases lay in between. CDR1 SGHKS and CDR2 YYEKEE come from the germline V gene (reference sequence).

This clone was recorded a few times. This chain links TRBV5-1 with TRBJ1-3; possible D gene TRBD1, 6 bases. The germline V and J ends were trimmed by 0 bases and 3 bases, with 10 bases remaining between them. The CDR3 loop spans 15 amino acids. Germline V lookup: CDR1 SGHRS, CDR2 YFSETQ. CDR3 coding DNA: TGCGCCAGCAGCTTGGTCGGGGGGCTTGGAAACACCATATATTTT. This gives the protein CASSLVGGLGNTIYF.

This clone was picked up one time. J is TRBJ2-7 and V is TRBV19; TRBD1 matches 9 bases. J gave up 4 bases and V 8 bases, and 3 bases lay outside the gene matches. In germline, CDR1 is LNHDA, CDR2 SQIVND (reference sequence). The CDR3 runs to 12 residues. CDR3 loop: CASRQGEYEQYF. The CDR3, as DNA: TGTGCCAGTCGACAGGGGGAATACGAGCAGTACTTC.

The rearrangement uses TRBV6-5 and TRBJ1-3; D unclear. V lost 6 bases and J lost 0, with 6 bases in between. The CDR3 contains 13 residues. Germline loops: CDR1 MNHEY, CDR2 SVGAGI. The CDR3 is CASSLTSGNTIYF. CDR3 nucleotide sequence: TGTGCCAGCAGCCTAACCTCTGGAAACACCATATATTTT.

V is TRBV10-1 and J is TRBJ2-2; tentative D call: TRBD2 (5 bases). This CDR3 has 15 residues. Germline values: CDR1 WNHNN, CDR2 SYGVQD (reference sequence). V lost 5 bases and J lost 0, with 10 bases in between. The CDR3 is CASSRGAANTGELFF. The CDR3 DNA reads TGCGCCAGCAGTCGGGGAGCTGCGAACACCGGGGAGCTGTTTTTT.

This clone was detected only a few times. Compared with germline, one end of the junction differs, possibly owing to a read error. The gene calls are TRBV28 and TRBJ2-7, with D perhaps TRBD1 (5 bases). CDR3 length: 11 residues. Germline CDR1 is MDHEN and CDR2 is SYDVKM. CDR3 nucleotides: TGTGCCAGCAGTTTAGGCAGGGATTTTGACTTC. Translated, it gives CASSLGRDFDF.

The rearrangement uses TRBV7-9 and TRBJ2-2; D is possibly TRBD1 (5 bases). Trimming shortened V by 6 bases and J by 6 bases, and 14 bases separated the two germline ends. Looked up from germline, CDR1 is SEHNR and CDR2 is FQNEAQ (reference sequence). This CDR3 is built from 14 residues. DNA for the CDR3: TGTGCCAGCAGTTCAGACAGAGGATCCGGGGAGCTGTTTTTT. The encoded protein is CASSSDRGSGELFF.

The V gene is TRBV7-9, the J gene TRBJ1-3; maybe TRBD1 (6 bases). Germline loops: CDR1 SEHNR, CDR2 FQNEAQ (reference sequence). CDR3 length equals 16 residues. Trimming cost V 5 bases and J 3 bases, with 17 bases left between them. The CDR3, as DNA: TGTGCCAGCAGCGCCGGGACATCTCTAAGTGGAAACACCATATATTTT. Its translation: CASSAGTSLSGNTIYF. The full variable domain, with the rest looked up from reference TRBV7-9 and TRBJ1-3, is DTGVSQNPRHKITKRGQNVTFRCDPISEHNRLYWYRQTLGQGPEFLTYFQNEAQLEKSRLLSDRFSAERPKGSFSTLEIQRTEQGDSAMYLCASSAGTSLSGNTIYFGEGSWLTVV.

J is TRBJ2-5 and V is TRBV6-6, with TRBD1 as a possible D gene (6 bases). The germline CDR1 and CDR2 sequences are MNHNY and SVGAGI (reference sequence). This CDR3 has 15 residues. Trimming shortened V by 6 bases and J by 1 base, and 15 bases separated the two germline ends. This chain's CDR3 is CASRTTGTPQETQYF. The CDR3 DNA reads as TGTGCCAGCAGAACTACCGGGACACCCCAAGAGACCCAGTACTTC.

The chain has TRBV13 and TRBJ2-3; tentatively, D is TRBD2 (5 bases). The V gene's germline CDR1 is PRHDT and CDR2 FYEKMQ (reference sequence). The CDR3 consists of 15 residues. Trimming removed 3 bases at V and 7 bases at J, with 17 bases between. CDR3 nucleotides: TGTGCCAGCAGCTTGGGAGACTTAGCCGGTAATACGCAGTATTTT. This gives the protein CASSLGDLAGNTQYF.

The gene calls are TRBV30 and TRBJ2-5; D might be TRBD1 (6 bases). Germline CDR1 reads GTSNPN; CDR2 reads SVGIG (reference sequence). The germline V and J ends were trimmed by 5 bases and 1 base, with 11 bases remaining between them. The CDR3 totals 13 residues. CDR3 residues: CAWARGIQETQYF. CDR3 bases: TGTGCCTGGGCTAGGGGGATCCAAGAGACCCAGTACTTC.

V is TRBV2 and J is TRBJ1-2; D is perhaps TRBD1 (5 bases). CDR1 is SNHLY and CDR2 is FYNNEI in the germline V gene. Trimming took 3 bases from V and 7 from J, leaving 12 bases between them. The CDR3 totals 13 residues. CDR3 in amino acids: CASSDSGGSGYTF. The CDR3 DNA sequence: TGTGCCAGCAGTGATTCCGGGGGGAGTGGCTACACCTTC.

The sample holds one count of this clone. The J gene is TRBJ1-2, the V gene TRBV27; D gene uncertain. The CDR3 length is 12 residues. Per germline, CDR1 MNHEY and CDR2 SMNVEV (reference sequence). The V end lost 6 bases, the J end lost 4 bases, and 9 bases lay between the germline ends. CDR3 sequence: CASSEGPYGYTF. The CDR3, as DNA: TGTGCCAGCAGCGAGGGTCCCTATGGCTACACCTTC.

V gene TRBV6-5 combines with J gene TRBJ2-2; perhaps TRBD2 as D (7 bases). Germline V lookup: CDR1 MNHEY, CDR2 SVGAGI. The CDR3 extends over 13 amino acids. V was clipped by 8 bases and J by 7 bases, with 14 bases between them. Written as DNA, the CDR3 is TGTGCCAGCGAGGGGGGGGATGGCGGGGAGCTGTTTTTT. It encodes CASEGGDGGELFF.

The chain carries TRBV5-8 and TRBJ2-6; D gene ambiguous. V was cut by 1 base and J by 1 base, with 9 bases left in between. The germline gives CDR1 SGHTS, CDR2 YDEGEE. CDR3 length: 16 amino acids. The CDR3 coding sequence is TGTGCCAGCAGCTTGTATCAACTATCTGGGGCCAACGTCCTGACTTTC. This sequence encodes CASSLYQLSGANVLTF.

This clone was picked up one time. The CDR3 here is CASSPEIGLPAEAFF. The CDR3 bases are TGTGCCAGCTCTCCGGAGATAGGCCTCCCGGCTGAAGCTTTCTTT. The chain carries TRBV2 and TRBJ1-1, with unresolved D. The CDR3 extends over 15 amino acids. Germline CDR1 and CDR2: SNHLY and FYNNEI. V was trimmed by 8 bases and J by 6 bases, leaving 22 bases between them.

Turning to this clone: Given a much more abundant clone one base away, this may be a read error. Other nucleotide sequences in the sample specify the same CDR3. The J gene is TRBJ2-3, the V gene TRBV7-2; 16 bases match TRBD2. The CDR3 is 17 amino acids. Germline V gene lookup returns CDR1 SGHTA and CDR2 FQGNSA. V was clipped by 5 bases and J by 5 bases; unmatched bases: 7. CDR3 in amino acids: CASSPGTSGGAVDTQYF. CDR3 in DNA: TGTGCCAGCAGCCCGGGGACTAGCGGGGGGGCGGTAGATACGCAGTATTTT.

The chain combines TRBV13 with TRBJ1-2, with a weak D call TRBD1 (6 bases). The V and J ends lost 1 base and 7 bases respectively, with 10 bases between them. This CDR3 comprises 13 residues. Germline V gene lookup returns CDR1 PRHDT and CDR2 FYEKMQ (reference sequence). CDR3 sequence reads: CASSLDRDSGYTF. In DNA form, the CDR3 reads TGTGCCAGCAGCTTAGACAGGGATTCTGGCTACACCTTC.

This clone was detected only a few times. This chain uses TRBV29-1 with TRBJ2-7; 10 nucleotides match TRBD1. CDR1 and CDR2 from the germline V gene are SQVTM and ANQGSEA. After removal of 2 bases from V and 5 bases from J, the junction contained 3 bases not matched to a gene. The CDR3 length is 13 residues. CDR3 sequence reads: CSVEQTGGDEQYF. Written as DNA, the CDR3 is TGCAGCGTTGAACAGACAGGGGGCGACGAGCAGTACTTC.

V gene TRBV7-9 combines with J gene TRBJ1-1, with a weak D call TRBD1 (5 bases). The CDR3 length is 15 residues. The V gene's germline CDR1 is SEHNR and CDR2 FQNEAQ (reference sequence). V was pared by 0 bases and J by 0 bases, with 8 bases between. The CDR3 here is CASSLAQGLNTEAFF. CDR3 in DNA: TGTGCCAGCAGCTTAGCGCAGGGCCTGAACACTGAAGCTTTCTTT.

CDR3 residues: CASSQDLRGPDSLSYEQYF. The CDR3 DNA reads TGTGCCAGCAGCCAAGATTTGAGGGGGCCCGACTCTCTCTCCTACGAGCAGTACTTC. V usage is TRBV4-2 and J usage is TRBJ2-7, with 7 bases identical to TRBD1. The CDR3 consists of 19 residues. Germline V gene lookup returns CDR1 LGHNA and CDR2 YNFKEQ. V gave up 0 bases and J gave up 0 bases; unmatched junction bases: 14.

This chain uses TRBV20-1 with TRBJ2-7; possibly TRBD1 for D (5 bases). The CDR3 sequence is 11 residues long. The V and J ends lost 3 bases and 8 bases respectively, with 11 bases between them. Germline-derived CDR1 and CDR2 are DFQATT and SNEGSKA (reference sequence). The DNA of the CDR3 is TGCAGTGCTAGGGAAAGACAGCAGCAGTACTTC. Translation gives CSARERQQQYF.

The gene calls are TRBV18 and TRBJ2-4, with TRBD1 matching over 10 bases. Trimming took 0 bases from V and 0 from J; bases not matched to a gene: 17. Germline V lookup: CDR1 KGHSH, CDR2 LQKENI. The CDR3 has 22 amino acids. The CDR3 DNA reads as TGTGCCAGCTCACCACCGAGGACAGGGGGGCAGAGGGGTTATCTAGCCAAAAACATTCAGTACTTC. Amino acid sequence: CASSPPRTGGQRGYLAKNIQYF. Filled out from reference TRBV18 and TRBJ2-4, the complete variable domain reads NAGVMQNPRHLVRRRGQEARLRCSPMKGHSHVYWYRQLPEEGLKFMVYLQKENIIDESGMPKERFSAEFPKEGPSILRIQQVVRGDSAAYFCASSPPRTGGQRGYLAKNIQYFGAGTRLSVL.

The chain is built from TRBV10-3 and TRBJ1-1; no reliable D call. V lost 2 bases and J 2 bases, leaving 6 bases between the germline ends. Germline assignment: CDR1 ENHRY and CDR2 SYGVKD. The CDR3 has 13 residues. CDR3 DNA sequence: TGTGCCATCAGTGAGAGCTTCAACACTGAAGCTTTCTTT. Translated, it gives CAISESFNTEAFF.

The chain carries TRBV9 and TRBJ1-1, with 10 bases matching TRBD1. CDR3 length: 15 amino acids. The trim removed 3 bases at V and 0 bases at J, leaving 2 bases unmatched. Germline CDR1 SGDLS, CDR2 YYNGEE. The CDR3 reads CASSGGQGLNTEAFF. The CDR3 region has the DNA TGTGCCAGCAGCGGGGGACAGGGGTTGAACACTGAAGCTTTCTTT.

This clone has only one observation. The chain couples TRBV27 to TRBJ2-7; tentative D call: TRBD1 (6 bases). Trimming removed 3 bases at V and 4 bases at J, with 10 bases between. Per germline, CDR1 MNHEY and CDR2 SMNVEV (reference sequence). There are 13 residues in the CDR3. The CDR3 bases are TGTGCCAGCAGTTTGGACAGTAGGTACGAGCAGTACTTC. This encodes CASSLDSRYEQYF.